One sample yielded the 31 T cell receptor beta chains listed below, sequenced in a study of cytomegalovirus exposure and HLA in healthy donors. The PCR used 60 Vbeta and 13 Jbeta primers. Repertoires were generated with immunoSEQ multiplex PCR, while TCRdb's copy carries only in-frame clones and drops some. The repertoire holds some 190,000 clones, with about 85% as singletons. Source material: PBMCs. All receptors come from a boy aged 2 to 9 in good health and CMV-seronegative.

J is TRBJ2-6 and V is TRBV27, with D possibly TRBD1 on 5 matching bases. Germline V gene sequence: CDR1 MNHEY, CDR2 SMNVEV (reference sequence). Trimming shortened V by 5 bases and J by 2 bases, and 7 bases separated the two germline ends. CDR3 length: 14 residues. The CDR3 reads CASSPGPGANVLTF. CDR3 DNA sequence: TGTGCCAGCAGTCCAGGGCCTGGGGCCAACGTCCTGACTTTC.

The chain employs TRBV6-1 and TRBJ1-1, with 9 bases aligning to TRBD1. This CDR3 is 13 amino acids long. CDR1 is MNHNS, CDR2 SASEGT, per germline. The V and J ends lost 8 bases and 8 bases, in that order; junction bases with no gene match: 9. The CDR3 nucleotides read TGTGCCAGCTGGACAGGGGAAGTGAGAGAAGCTTTCTTT. It codes for CASWTGEVREAFF.

V usage is TRBV7-9 and J usage is TRBJ2-1; TRBD2 matches 10 bases. Germline CDR1 reads SEHNR; CDR2 reads FQNEAQ (reference sequence). The CDR3 has 14 residues. The V segment lost 5 bases and the J segment 6 bases; nucleotides outside the gene matches: 4. The CDR3 protein is CASSRSGGLNEQFF. The CDR3 DNA reads as TGTGCCAGCAGCCGTAGCGGGGGGCTCAATGAGCAGTTCTTC.

The rearrangement joins TRBV5-1 to TRBJ2-1; 8 nucleotides align to TRBD2. The CDR3 covers 15 residues. The trim removed 7 bases at V and 8 bases at J, leaving 14 bases unmatched. Germline V gene sequence: CDR1 SGHRS, CDR2 YFSETQ. The CDR3 DNA reads as TGCGCCAGCGCACCCTCGGGACCAGCGGGGGATGAGCAGTTCTTC. Its protein is CASAPSGPAGDEQFF. Based on the CDR3 plus reference TRBV5-1 and TRBJ2-1, the full variable domain is KAGVTQTPRYLIKTRGQQVTLSCSPISGHRSVSWYQQTPGQGLQFLFEYFSETQRNKGNFPGRFSGRQFSNSRSEMNVSTLELGDSALYLCASAPSGPAGDEQFFGPGTRLTVL.

The V call is TRBV28, the J call TRBJ2-2; 9 positions agree with TRBD1. V lost 1 base and J lost 5; bases outside the gene matches: 5. Germline V gene lookup returns CDR1 MDHEN and CDR2 SYDVKM. The CDR3 runs to 16 residues. CDR3 nucleotide sequence: TGTGCCAGCAGTTTATTTGGAGGGACAGGGACCGGGGAGCTGTTTTTT. Translating gives CASSLFGGTGTGELFF.

This clone was seen a single time. The J gene is TRBJ2-1, the V gene TRBV5-1, with TRBD2 identical over 15 bases. This CDR3 is 18 amino acids long. Germline V gene sequence: CDR1 SGHRS, CDR2 YFSETQ. The ends lost 4 bases at V and 7 bases at J; junction bases unmatched: 12. CDR3 residues: CASSRIGLAGGGGNEQFF. The CDR3 nucleotides read TGCGCCAGCAGCCGAATTGGACTAGCGGGAGGGGGTGGGAATGAGCAGTTCTTC. The whole variable domain, remainder taken from reference TRBV5-1 and TRBJ2-1, is KAGVTQTPRYLIKTRGQQVTLSCSPISGHRSVSWYQQTPGQGLQFLFEYFSETQRNKGNFPGRFSGRQFSNSRSEMNVSTLELGDSALYLCASSRIGLAGGGGNEQFFGPGTRLTVL.

A word on this clone: Other DNA sequences in the sample encode the same CDR3. This chain links TRBV5-1 with TRBJ2-7; TRBD2 aligns across 14 bases. V gave up 4 bases and J gave up 3 bases; unmatched junction bases: 3. Germline V lookup: CDR1 SGHRS, CDR2 YFSETQ. The CDR3 has 15 amino acids. DNA of the CDR3: TGCGCCAGCAGCCCGGGACTAGCGGGGGTCTACGAGCAGTACTTC. As protein: CASSPGLAGVYEQYF.

This sequence joins TRBV13 and TRBJ2-7, with 7 bases fitting TRBD2. Germline assignment: CDR1 PRHDT and CDR2 FYEKMQ (reference sequence). The CDR3 has 17 amino acids. Trimming cost V 5 bases and J 0 bases; bases outside gene matches: 13. The DNA for the CDR3 is TGTGCCAGCAGCCCAGGACTAGGGGCCAGCGACTCCTACGAGCAGTACTTC. Translating gives CASSPGLGASDSYEQYF. The full variable domain, with the rest looked up from reference TRBV13 and TRBJ2-7, is AAGVIQSPRHLIKEKRETATLKCYPIPRHDTVYWYQQGPGQDPQFLISFYEKMQSDKGSIPDRFSAQQFSDYHSELNMSSLELGDSALYFCASSPGLGASDSYEQYFGPGTRLTVT.

On this clone itself: The same CDR3 also results from other DNA sequences found in this sample. This sequence joins TRBV19 and TRBJ2-7; 11 bases agree with TRBD1. CDR3 length equals 14 residues. CDR1 is LNHDA, CDR2 SQIVND, per germline (reference sequence). J was trimmed by 6 bases and V by 5 bases; bases with no gene match: 6. The CDR3 DNA reads TGTGCCAGTAGTCCCGGACAGGGGGCTATCGAGCAGTACTTC. Encoded protein: CASSPGQGAIEQYF.

This clone was counted once. This rearrangement joins TRBV28 to TRBJ1-5; no clear D. CDR3 length equals 14 residues. The V and J ends lost 6 bases and 10 bases respectively, with 19 bases between them. Germline CDR1 and CDR2: MDHEN and SYDVKM. The CDR3 is CASSPRLGLYPQHF. Here the CDR3 DNA reads TGTGCCAGCAGCCCGCGCTTGGGCCTCTACCCCCAGCATTTT.

V is TRBV5-4 and J is TRBJ2-1, with 9 bases identical to TRBD2. This CDR3 has 18 amino acids. J gave up 4 bases and V 4 bases, and 15 bases lay outside the gene matches. Germline CDR1 SGHNT, CDR2 YYREEE (reference sequence). DNA for the CDR3: TGTGCCAGCAGCCTGCCCCACCCGACTAGCGGTCGGTACAATGAGCAGTTCTTC. Its protein product is CASSLPHPTSGRYNEQFF.

V is TRBV6-1 and J is TRBJ1-2; TRBD1 matches at 8 bases. Germline V gene sequence: CDR1 MNHNS, CDR2 SASEGT. The junction had 7 bases not matched to a gene; V was cut back by 4 bases and J by 3 bases. The CDR3 covers 15 residues. CDR3 protein: CASSALTGAHYGYTF. The DNA of the CDR3 is TGTGCCAGCAGTGCACTGACAGGGGCTCACTATGGCTACACCTTC.

The chain links TRBV2 to TRBJ2-1; a weak D match, TRBD1 (5 bases). V was shortened by 3 bases and J by 4 bases, with 19 bases between the two germline ends. The CDR3 totals 17 residues. CDR1 is SNHLY, CDR2 FYNNEI, per germline. CDR3 DNA sequence: TGTGCCAGCAGTGATTACCTTTCAACGACAGTATACAATGAGCAGTTCTTC. It yields the protein CASSDYLSTTVYNEQFF.

This chain links TRBV29-1 with TRBJ1-1; 7 nucleotides match TRBD1. V dropped 0 bases and J dropped 13; count of bases not matched to a gene: 14. Germline V CDR1 and CDR2: SQVTM, ANQGSEA. This CDR3 region has 14 residues. The CDR3 DNA is TGCAGCGTTGAAGATCGGAACAGGGGCAAATTTGGTTTCTTT. Protein sequence: CSVEDRNRGKFGFF.

This clone was seen more than once but under ten times. This chain joins TRBV5-1 and TRBJ1-3, with D possibly matching TRBD1 (5 bases). Per germline, CDR1 SGHRS and CDR2 YFSETQ. V lost 0 bases and J 0 bases, leaving 7 bases between the germline ends. This CDR3 is 15 amino acids long. In nucleotides, the CDR3 is TGCGCCAGCAGCTTGGACAGGCTCTCTGGAAACACCATATATTTT. This translates into CASSLDRLSGNTIYF.

This clone was seen a handful of times. The J gene is TRBJ1-3, the V gene TRBV5-6, with 7 bases matching TRBD1. V was pared by 0 bases and J by 7 bases, with 1 base of the junction left unmatched. CDR3 length: 13 residues. Germline V gene sequence: CDR1 SGHDT, CDR2 YYEEEE. DNA of the CDR3: TGTGCCAGCAGCTTGGCACAGGGGAACACCATATATTTT. It is translated as CASSLAQGNTIYF.

The chain combines TRBV5-1 with TRBJ2-5; 13 bases fit TRBD2. V lost 4 bases to trimming and J lost 2 bases; unmatched junction nucleotides: 5. The CDR3 extends over 16 amino acids. The germline V gene encodes CDR1 SGHRS and CDR2 YFSETQ. DNA of the CDR3: TGCGCCAGCAGCCCAAAACTAGCGGGGGGGCAAGAGACCCAGTACTTC. Its translation is CASSPKLAGGQETQYF.

The genes are TRBV5-1 and TRBJ2-7; a possible D gene is TRBD1 (6 bases). Trimming took off 2 bases at V and 5 bases at J, with 11 bases between the two ends. Germline assignment: CDR1 SGHRS and CDR2 YFSETQ. The CDR3 consists of 13 residues. CDR3 DNA sequence: TGCGCCAGCAGCTTAACAGGGTCCCACGAGCAGTACTTC. Its translation: CASSLTGSHEQYF.

This clone was found a few times. This chain connects TRBV19 to TRBJ1-3; 8 nucleotides line up with TRBD1. This CDR3 has 15 residues. Germline assignment: CDR1 LNHDA and CDR2 SQIVND (reference sequence). Trimming at V came to 3 bases and at J to 4 bases, leaving 5 bases not matched to a gene. CDR3 amino acids: CASSIGQGAGNTIYF. DNA of the CDR3: TGTGCCAGTAGTATTGGACAGGGAGCGGGAAACACCATATATTTT.

The rearrangement uses TRBV15 and TRBJ1-1; possibly TRBD1 for D (6 bases). The CDR3 covers 13 residues. V dropped 10 bases and J dropped 4 bases, with 16 bases sitting between them. The V gene's germline CDR1 is LNHNV and CDR2 YYDKDF (reference sequence). The CDR3 is CAITGRSSTEAFF. In DNA form, the CDR3 reads TGTGCCATTACAGGGCGGAGTTCCACTGAAGCTTTCTTT.

The genes are TRBV29-1 and TRBJ1-1; no clear D gene. Germline CDR1 SQVTM, CDR2 ANQGSEA. Trimming took 4 bases from V and 8 from J, leaving 8 bases between them. The CDR3 loop spans 10 amino acids. The CDR3 here is CSVAVTEAFF. The CDR3 nucleotides read TGCAGCGTTGCAGTCACAGAAGCTTTCTTT.

This clone was recorded a few times. CDR3 coding DNA: TGTGCCAGCAGCCCCCTTGGAGGTCAGCCCCAGCATTTT. Translating it yields CASSPLGGQPQHF. The J gene is TRBJ1-5, the V gene TRBV7-9, with D unresolved. V gave up 5 bases and J gave up 6 bases, with 11 bases separating them. CDR3 length: 13 amino acids. Germline assignment: CDR1 SEHNR and CDR2 FQNEAQ (reference sequence).

V is TRBV7-9 and J is TRBJ1-1; 8 bases line up with TRBD1. Germline V CDR1 and CDR2: SEHNR, FQNEAQ (reference sequence). This CDR3 has 17 amino acids. Losses at the gene ends were 4 bases for V and 4 bases for J; bases not matched to a gene: 14. For the CDR3, the DNA is TGTGCCAGCAGCTCGGGACAGGTATCGGGATGGGGCACTGAAGCTTTCTTT. It encodes CASSSGQVSGWGTEAFF.

The rearrangement uses TRBV5-1 and TRBJ2-7; D is perhaps TRBD2 (5 bases). CDR3 length: 14 amino acids. Looked up from germline, CDR1 is SGHRS and CDR2 is YFSETQ. Trimming cost V 0 bases and J 3 bases, with 10 bases left between them. This CDR3 is CASSLDSGNYEQYF. In nucleotides, the CDR3 is TGCGCCAGCAGCTTGGACAGCGGAAACTACGAGCAGTACTTC.

The V and J genes are TRBV6-5 and TRBJ2-5; 8 nucleotides line up with TRBD1. Germline V lookup: CDR1 MNHEY, CDR2 SVGAGI. This CDR3 is 12 amino acids long. The V gene end was trimmed by 5 bases and the J gene end by 8 bases; junction bases not matched to a gene: 4. CDR3: CASSAAGGTQYF. CDR3 nucleotide sequence: TGTGCCAGCAGTGCTGCAGGGGGCACCCAGTACTTC.

V usage is TRBV28 and J usage is TRBJ1-1; D is ambiguous. V was shortened by 6 bases and J by 4 bases, with 15 bases between the two germline ends. This CDR3 has 14 amino acids. Germline V gene data show CDR1 as MDHEN and CDR2 as SYDVKM. DNA of the CDR3: TGTGCCAGCAGCCCGAATGGGCGGGCCACTGAAGCTTTCTTT. Encoded protein: CASSPNGRATEAFF. Drawing the rest from reference TRBV28 and TRBJ1-1, the complete variable domain is DVKVTQSSRYLVKRTGEKVFLECVQDMDHENMFWYRQDPGLGLRLIYFSYDVKMKEKGDIPEGYSVSREKKERFSLILESASTNQTSMYLCASSPNGRATEAFFGQGTRLTVV.

The chain is built from TRBV7-2 and TRBJ2-1; the D gene is possibly TRBD2 (7 bases). Trimming took 5 bases from V and 9 from J, leaving 20 bases between them. CDR3 length: 15 residues. The germline gives CDR1 SGHTA, CDR2 FQGNSA. CDR3 coding DNA: TGTGCCAGCAGCCCCGGCCCGGGGGGCCGTTCTGAGCAGTTCTTC. Translated, it gives CASSPGPGGRSEQFF.

This chain connects TRBV29-1 to TRBJ1-1; TRBD1 might be the D (6 bases). The CDR3 is 15 amino acids. Deletions cut 5 bases from V and 4 bases from J, with 20 bases between. Germline V gives CDR1 SQVTM, CDR2 ANQGSEA. CDR3: CSVLVQGGLFTEAFF. The CDR3 nucleotides are TGCAGCGTTTTAGTACAGGGCGGGTTGTTCACTGAAGCTTTCTTT.

This chain uses TRBV6-1 with TRBJ2-3; D ambiguous. The CDR3 has 16 amino acids. Trimming stripped 0 bases from V and 0 bases from J, with 10 bases between. The germline CDR1 and CDR2 sequences are MNHNS and SASEGT. In nucleotides, the CDR3 is TGTGCCAGCAGTGAAGCCGGCGGTACTAGCACAGATACGCAGTATTTT. Its translation is CASSEAGGTSTDTQYF.

The chain is built from TRBV2 and TRBJ2-5, with D unclear. The V and J ends lost 7 bases and 6 bases respectively, with 15 bases between them. Germline V CDR1 and CDR2: SNHLY, FYNNEI. The CDR3 runs 13 residues. The CDR3 here is CASTYQEEQTQYF. CDR3 nucleotides: TGTGCCAGCACCTACCAGGAAGAGCAGACCCAGTACTTC.

The J gene is TRBJ1-2, the V gene TRBV7-8; D may be TRBD1 (5 bases). The CDR3 consists of 14 residues. V gave up 4 bases and J gave up 1 base, with 10 bases separating them. Germline V CDR1 and CDR2: SGHVS, FQNEAQ. CDR3 in DNA: TGTGCCAGCAGCTCGAAGGACATTAACTATGGCTACACCTTC. It translates to CASSSKDINYGYTF. Drawing the rest from reference TRBV7-8 and TRBJ1-2, the complete variable domain is GAGVSQSPRYKVAKRGQDVALRCDPISGHVSLFWYQQALGQGPEFLTYFQNEAQLDKSGLPSDRFFAERPEGSVSTLKIQRTQQEDSAVYLCASSSKDINYGYTFGSGTRLTVV.